This T cell receptor beta chain was recorded in a study of vaccination effects on CD4 cells after COVID-19. Study information: Each person got two doses of an mRNA SARS-CoV-2 vaccine, BNT162b2 or mRNA-1273.

The germline CDR1 and CDR2 sequences are KGHSH and LQKENI. This CDR3 spans 15 amino acids. Trimming stripped 0 bases from V and 5 bases from J, with 13 bases between. Viral peptide pools were used in the ViraFEST assay to expand antigen-specific CD4+ T cells, and sequencing came afterward. Culture lasted under 13 days before CD4+ T cell isolation. According to PCR results, the person was infected with SARS-CoV-2 between March and December 2020. The negative control condition used HIV-1 Nef peptides. Profiled with immunoSEQ multiplex PCR; TCRdb holds only in-frame clones, not every one. Among tens of thousands of clones listed, more than 75% were seen once. This clone has a handful of counts. Its specificity is unknown.

This TCR came from a human donor who had a prior SARS-CoV-2 infection. The chain links TRBV18 to TRBJ2-5; no clear D gene. Here the sequenced sample was CD4+ T cells from PBMCs cultured with HIV peptides, taken before COVID-19 vaccination. Subset given: HIV-1 Nef peptide pool negative control/reference culture. In DNA, the CDR3 is TGTGCCAGCTCACCACCGAACACAGAGAGGGAGACCCAGTACTTC. It yields the protein CASSPPNTERETQYF.